These T cell receptor beta chains were read from a single sample in a study of T cell repertoires in cytomegalovirus infection. Their antigen targets remain unknown. MiXCR, applied by TCRdb to the reads, yields one record per CDR3 protein. The table lists hundreds of thousands of distinct CDR3 sequences, roughly 30% of them singletons. Sequencing used cultured CD8+ T cells from PBMCs, obtained from culture after CMV antigen stimulation. The receptors here all came from a human donor in good health (CMV status not recorded). Some clones in this sample may be carry-over from other donors' samples. The CDR3 runs from the conserved cysteine through the conserved F or W. The order of the fields is CDR3 protein, CDR3 DNA, D gene, V gene, CDR3 length, J gene, clone size. The D gene is left open where the match is weak. Clone size is given for some rows only: seen once, a few or many times, or a class if the clone is expanded.

CDR3 protein: CASSSEDRYSLATNEKLFF; CDR3 DNA: TGTGCCAGCAGCTCCGAAGACAGGTACTCCCTCGCAACTAATGAAAAACTGTTTTTT; D gene: -; V gene: TRBV7-6; CDR3 length: 19; J gene: TRBJ1-4; clone size: -
CDR3 protein: CASSWQRDNEQFF; CDR3 DNA: TGTGCCAGCAGCTGGCAGAGGGACAATGAGCAGTTCTTC; D gene: -; V gene: TRBV7-9; CDR3 length: 13; J gene: TRBJ2-1; clone size: -
CDR3 protein: CSVWETQYF; CDR3 DNA: TGCAGCGTATGGGAGACCCAGTACTTC; D gene: -; V gene: TRBV29-1; CDR3 length: 9; J gene: TRBJ2-5; clone size: -
CDR3 protein: CASSPGRGSTGELFF; CDR3 DNA: TGTGCCAGCAGCCCCGGACGGGGGAGCACCGGGGAGCTGTTTTTT; D gene: -; V gene: TRBV9; CDR3 length: 15; J gene: TRBJ2-2; clone size: -
CDR3 protein: CASSLSGSVKTEAFF; CDR3 DNA: TGTGCCAGCAGTTTATCAGGGAGTGTTAAAACTGAAGCTTTCTTT; D gene: -; V gene: TRBV27; CDR3 length: 15; J gene: TRBJ1-1; clone size: few
CDR3 protein: CASSTPETDTQYF; CDR3 DNA: TGTGCCAGCAGCACACCCGAAACAGATACGCAGTATTTT; D gene: -; V gene: TRBV7-2; CDR3 length: 13; J gene: TRBJ2-3; clone size: many
CDR3 protein: CASSLATGGYYGYTF; CDR3 DNA: TGTGCCAGCAGCTTGGCGACAGGGGGTTACTATGGCTACACCTTC; D gene: TRBD1; V gene: TRBV5-4; CDR3 length: 15; J gene: TRBJ1-2; clone size: -
CDR3 protein: CSASTRDRERYEQYF; CDR3 DNA: TGCAGTGCTTCCACCCGGGACAGGGAGCGCTACGAGCAGTACTTC; D gene: TRBD1; V gene: TRBV20-1; CDR3 length: 15; J gene: TRBJ2-7; clone size: -
CDR3 protein: CASSLARQGVDYGYTF; CDR3 DNA: TGTGCCAGCAGCTTAGCGCGACAGGGGGTTGACTATGGCTACACCTTC; D gene: TRBD1; V gene: TRBV7-9; CDR3 length: 16; J gene: TRBJ1-2; clone size: -
CDR3 protein: CATSLLRDYPPREQYF; CDR3 DNA: TGTGCCACCTCCCTTCTCCGGGACTACCCTCCTCGCGAGCAGTACTTC; D gene: TRBD2; V gene: TRBV6-5; CDR3 length: 16; J gene: TRBJ2-7; clone size: -
CDR3 protein: CASSEGGSATGELFF; CDR3 DNA: TGCGCCAGCAGTGAGGGAGGTTCAGCAACCGGGGAGCTGTTTTTT; D gene: -; V gene: TRBV10-2; CDR3 length: 15; J gene: TRBJ2-2; clone size: few